One TCR beta chain is described in this entry. Its antigen is not identified. Among all donors, each was a healthy Caucasian. TCRdb itself ran the 5' RACE reads through MiXCR, one entry per CDR3 protein. The sample holds more than 1.5 million distinct CDR3 sequences, more than 30% seen once. These data are taken from a study of identical twins. Study-wide findings and caveats: There was an excess of low generation probability in the out-of-frame alpha sequences that twins shared. Beta out-of-frame twin sharing showed a weaker excess.

Germline CDR1 is DFQATT and CDR2 is SNEGSKA (reference sequence). Trimming cost V 6 bases and J 4 bases, with 16 bases left between them. The CDR3 has 13 residues. This rearrangement joins TRBV20-1 to TRBJ2-7; D not certain. The TCR comes from a newborn girl in good health. The sample taken for sequencing was cord blood. DNA for the CDR3: TGCAGTGCCCACCGACCCCTTCGATACGAGCAGTACTTC. Protein sequence: CSAHRPLRYEQYF.